This TCR beta chain stems from a study of OX40 agonist ivuxolimab in advanced cancers. Repertoires were generated with immunoSEQ multiplex PCR, while TCRdb's copy carries only in-frame clones and drops some. The sample lists 65,000 to 95,000 clones; 80% to 90% were seen once. Per the germline V gene, CDR1 is MDHEN and CDR2 is SYDVKM. The CDR3 length is 15 residues. With V trimmed by 8 bases and J by 0 bases, 7 bases remained unmatched. Material: CD4+ or CD8+ T cells sorted from blood, obtained in a trial of the OX40 agonist ivuxolimab. The V gene is TRBV28, the J gene TRBJ2-4, with 7 positions matching TRBD1. The source of this sequence is an adult with an advanced solid tumor such as melanoma, head and neck, liver or kidney cancer. CDR3: CASATYRGAKNIQYF. The CDR3 DNA reads as TGTGCCAGCGCGACCTACAGGGGAGCCAAAAACATTCAGTACTTC.